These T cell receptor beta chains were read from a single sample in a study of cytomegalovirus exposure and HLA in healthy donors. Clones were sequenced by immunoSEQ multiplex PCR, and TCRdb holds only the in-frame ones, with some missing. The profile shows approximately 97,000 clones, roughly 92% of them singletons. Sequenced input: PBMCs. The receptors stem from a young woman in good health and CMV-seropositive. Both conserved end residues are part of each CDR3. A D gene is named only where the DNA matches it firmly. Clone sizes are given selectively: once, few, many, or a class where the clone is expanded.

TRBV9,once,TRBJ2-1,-,TGTGCCAGCAGCGAACAGACAGCGCCGTCCTACAATGAGCAGTTCTTC,CASSEQTAPSYNEQFF
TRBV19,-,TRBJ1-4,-,TGTGCCAGTAGTATAAATCGTAAAGAAAAACTGTTTTTT,CASSINRKEKLFF
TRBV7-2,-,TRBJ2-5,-,TGTGCCAGCAGCTTAGCGGGAGGAGGCGAGACCCAGTACTTC,CASSLAGGGETQYF
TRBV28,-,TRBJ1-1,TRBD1,TGTGCCAGCAGCTTAACACTCAGGACAGGGACAACTGAAGCTTTCTTT,CASSLTLRTGTTEAFF
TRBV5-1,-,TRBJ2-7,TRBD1,TGCGCCAGCAGCTTGGGCCTGACAGGGAGCTACGAGCAGTACTTC,CASSLGLTGSYEQYF
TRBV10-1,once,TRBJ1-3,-,TGCACCATGGGGGCCTCTGGAAACACCATATATTTT,CTMGASGNTIYF
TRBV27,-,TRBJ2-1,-,TGTGCCAGCAGGGAGCTTACAGGGTACAATGAGCAGTTCTTC,CASRELTGYNEQFF
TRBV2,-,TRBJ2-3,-,TGTGCCAGAAAGGCGGCAAGCACAGATACGCAGTATTTT,CARKAASTDTQYF
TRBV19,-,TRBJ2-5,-,TGTGCCAGTAGTATGGAGGGGGCTTGGGGAGAGACCCAGTACTTC,CASSMEGAWGETQYF
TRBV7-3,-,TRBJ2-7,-,TGTGCCAGCAGCCCAAACTCCTACGAGCAGTACTTC,CASSPNSYEQYF
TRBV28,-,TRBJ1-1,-,TGTGCCAGCAGTCTACAGGGTTGGAACACTGAAGCTTTCTTT,CASSLQGWNTEAFF
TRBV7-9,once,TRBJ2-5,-,TGTGCCAGCAGCCTCCACCAAGAGACCCAGTACTTC,CASSLHQETQYF
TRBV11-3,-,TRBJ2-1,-,TGTGCCAGCAGCTTAGACCTAGCGACTGAGCAGTTCTTC,CASSLDLATEQFF